The clone carrying this TCR beta chain was observed a few times. Unique molecular identifiers were incorporated when the TCRbeta library was constructed. One entry per CDR3 protein results from TCRdb running MiXCR on the PCR reads. The data contain nearly 550,000 distinct CDR3 sequences, 15% to 20% of them singletons. The data derive from a study of T-cell reconstitution after alpha-beta-depleted transplantation in children. V was shortened by 3 bases and J by 8 bases, with 17 bases between the two germline ends. The germline V gene encodes CDR1 MGHRA and CDR2 YSYEKL. The CDR3 contains 16 residues. V and J are TRBV4-1 and TRBJ1-6; TRBD1 is a possible D gene (6 bases). This receptor was obtained from a human donor who donated a stem cell graft to a child with acute lymphoblastic leukemia. Sequenced here: PBMCs from the stem cell graft donor, sampled from the stem cell graft. As DNA, the CDR3 is TGCGCCAGCAGCCAGCGGAGCAGGGGTTGGGATTCACCCCTCCACTTT. This codes for CASSQRSRGWDSPLHF.